These 26 T cell receptor beta chains came from one sample sequenced in a study of blood T cell repertoires in COVID-19. Data came from immunoSEQ multiplex PCR; TCRdb stores just in-frame clones and leaves some out. The sample includes about 49,000 clones, around 79% of them seen just once. What was sequenced was peripheral blood. The receptor set was obtained from a man between 70 and 80 years old with active or convalescent COVID-19.

V is TRBV10-3 and J is TRBJ2-7, with TRBD1 matching over 7 bases. V trimming: 6 bases; J trimming: 3 bases; junction bases outside the gene matches: 5. CDR3 length: 13 amino acids. Germline lookup yields CDR1 ENHRY and CDR2 SYGVKD. CDR3 sequence reads: CAIRPDRLYEQYF. The CDR3 DNA is TGTGCCATCAGACCGGACAGGCTCTACGAGCAGTACTTC.

The J gene is TRBJ2-5, the V gene TRBV24-1, with TRBD2 matching over 8 bases. The CDR3 consists of 16 residues. V was pared by 4 bases and J by 4 bases, with 10 bases of the junction left unmatched. Germline CDR1 KGHDR, CDR2 SFDVKD. The CDR3 loop is CATSESGGTSVETQYF. The CDR3 region has the DNA TGTGCCACCAGTGAATCGGGAGGGACCTCGGTAGAGACCCAGTACTTC.

This chain connects TRBV4-2 to TRBJ2-5; TRBD2 matches at 13 bases. The CDR3 runs 17 residues. Germline V gene sequence: CDR1 LGHNA, CDR2 YNFKEQ. V trimming: 0 bases; J trimming: 5 bases; junction bases outside the gene matches: 6. The CDR3 DNA reads TGTGCCAGCAGCCAAGATATACTAGCGGGAGGGCGGGAGACCCAGTACTTC. This gives the protein CASSQDILAGGRETQYF.

This chain uses TRBV6-5 with TRBJ2-1; D possibly corresponds to TRBD1 (6 bases). Germline-derived CDR1 and CDR2 are MNHEY and SVGAGI. The ends were cut back, 6 bases at V and 7 bases at J, with 7 bases in the middle. The CDR3 loop spans 11 amino acids. CDR3 bases: TGTGCCAGCAGGAGGGGGAATGAGCAGTTCTTC. Translation: CASRRGNEQFF.

This chain uses TRBV6-1 with TRBJ1-2, with a weak D call TRBD1 (5 bases). The CDR3 is 14 residues long. Trimming took 1 base from V and 3 from J, leaving 9 bases between them. Looked up from germline, CDR1 is MNHNS and CDR2 is SASEGT. DNA for the CDR3: TGTGCCAGCAGTGAAGAGGGGCTGGACTATGGCTACACCTTC. Protein: CASSEEGLDYGYTF.

The rearrangement links TRBV15 to TRBJ1-1; TRBD1 matches 12 bases. V was pared by 3 bases and J by 2 bases, with 13 bases of the junction left unmatched. The CDR3 runs to 19 residues. In germline, CDR1 is LNHNV, CDR2 YYDKDF (reference sequence). CDR3 region: CATSRRYSGQGASNTEAFF. The CDR3 coding sequence is TGTGCCACCAGCAGGAGGTACTCGGGACAGGGGGCCTCTAACACTGAAGCTTTCTTT.

This chain connects TRBV2 to TRBJ2-5, with D unclear. This CDR3 is 10 amino acids long. Germline lookup yields CDR1 SNHLY and CDR2 FYNNEI. Trimming removed 5 bases from V and 9 bases from J, with 7 bases in between. CDR3 coding DNA: TGTGCCAGCAGTCCACTTGCCCAGTACTTC. This gives the protein CASSPLAQYF. Full variable domain (outside the CDR3, taken from reference TRBV2 and TRBJ2-5): EPEVTQTPSHQVTQMGQEVILRCVPISNHLYFYWYRQILGQKVEFLVSFYNNEISEKSEIFDDQFSVERPDGSNFTLKIRSTKLEDSAMYFCASSPLAQYFGPGTRLLVL.

J is TRBJ2-2 and V is TRBV2; 10 bases fit TRBD2. V was clipped by 7 bases and J by 4 bases; unmatched bases: 9. The CDR3 sequence is 16 residues long. Germline V gives CDR1 SNHLY, CDR2 FYNNEI. CDR3 bases: TGTGCCAGCACCTCGAGCGGGGGGGGCGGCACCGGGGAGCTGTTTTTT. It encodes CASTSSGGGGTGELFF. Combining the CDR3 with reference TRBV2 and TRBJ2-2 gives the whole variable domain EPEVTQTPSHQVTQMGQEVILRCVPISNHLYFYWYRQILGQKVEFLVSFYNNEISEKSEIFDDQFSVERPDGSNFTLKIRSTKLEDSAMYFCASTSSGGGGTGELFFGEGSRLTVL.

The chain couples TRBV5-1 to TRBJ2-3; possible D gene TRBD1, 5 bases. Germline V gene lookup returns CDR1 SGHRS and CDR2 YFSETQ. The CDR3 loop spans 15 amino acids. V lost 0 bases to trimming and J lost 4 bases, with 12 bases between them. The CDR3 DNA sequence: TGCGCCAGCAGCTTGGCAGGGAAGTTCGCAGATACGCAGTATTTT. Translated, it gives CASSLAGKFADTQYF.

This clone has more than one count but fewer than ten. The chain has TRBV6-5 and TRBJ1-1; 9 nucleotides match TRBD1. After removal of 6 bases from V and 6 bases from J, the junction contained 11 bases not matched to a gene. The CDR3 is 15 residues long. Germline V gene data show CDR1 as MNHEY and CDR2 as SVGAGI. The CDR3 protein is CASRGRDRESAEAFF. DNA for the CDR3: TGTGCCAGCAGGGGCCGGGACAGGGAATCGGCTGAAGCTTTCTTT.

This chain uses TRBV6-5 with TRBJ2-7; 7 nucleotides match TRBD1. V shed 7 bases, J shed 2 bases, and the junction held 8 bases outside the gene matches. Germline V gene sequence: CDR1 MNHEY, CDR2 SVGAGI. The length of the CDR3 is 14 residues. DNA of the CDR3: TGTGCCAGCACGCGTGACAGGGATACCTACGAGCAGTACTTC. Translating gives CASTRDRDTYEQYF.

The chain joins TRBV9 to TRBJ2-3, with TRBD2 as a possible D gene (5 bases). CDR1 is SGDLS, CDR2 YYNGEE, per germline. Trimming took 0 bases from V and 10 from J, leaving 9 bases between them. CDR3 length equals 12 residues. This CDR3 is CASSVGSEAQYF. In nucleotides, the CDR3 is TGTGCCAGCAGCGTAGGATCGGAGGCGCAGTATTTT.

The sample holds one count of this clone. The rearrangement uses TRBV10-3 and TRBJ2-1; D ambiguous. Germline V gene data show CDR1 as ENHRY and CDR2 as SYGVKD. CDR3 size: 13 residues. Trimming cost V 4 bases and J 8 bases, with 12 bases left between them. The CDR3 DNA follows: TGTGCCATCAGTGTCCCTCTCGGGTATGAGCAGTTCTTC. This codes for CAISVPLGYEQFF.

This CDR3 reads CAWVKRDRDNSPLHF. The CDR3 DNA reads as TGTGCCTGGGTAAAGCGGGACAGGGACAATTCACCCCTCCACTTT. The J gene is TRBJ1-6, the V gene TRBV30; 9 nucleotides line up with TRBD1. This CDR3 contains 15 residues. CDR1 and CDR2 (germline): GTSNPN, SVGIG (reference sequence). Trimming cost V 5 bases and J 7 bases; bases outside gene matches: 9.

This clone has more than one count but fewer than ten. This chain links TRBV19 with TRBJ1-1; weak D call: TRBD1 (6 bases). The length of the CDR3 is 12 residues. Germline CDR1 LNHDA, CDR2 SQIVND (reference sequence). The V end was cut by 7 bases, the J end by 7 bases, with 13 bases between. The CDR3 sequence is CASTVGHFEAFF. In DNA form, the CDR3 reads TGTGCCAGTACCGTGGGACATTTTGAAGCTTTCTTT.

The table lists this clone with a few counts. V is TRBV5-1 and J is TRBJ2-2, with TRBD1 matching 7 bases. Germline V gene data show CDR1 as SGHRS and CDR2 as YFSETQ. V lost 1 base to trimming and J lost 2 bases; unmatched junction nucleotides: 5. This CDR3 is 16 amino acids long. The DNA of the CDR3 is TGCGCCAGCAGCTTGACCGGGACAGTAAACACCGGGGAGCTGTTTTTT. Translated, it gives CASSLTGTVNTGELFF.

The V gene is TRBV19, the J gene TRBJ2-1; maybe TRBD2 (6 bases). V dropped 3 bases and J dropped 5 bases, with 14 bases sitting between them. The CDR3 runs 15 residues. Germline V gives CDR1 LNHDA, CDR2 SQIVND (reference sequence). The chain's CDR3 is CASSIGAGSHNEQFF. CDR3 nucleotide sequence: TGTGCCAGTAGTATCGGGGCGGGAAGCCACAATGAGCAGTTCTTC.

The chain has TRBV7-2 and TRBJ1-1; D gene unclear. V was cut by 2 bases and J by 5 bases, with 12 bases left in between. The CDR3 runs 14 residues. From germline, CDR1 is SGHTA and CDR2 FQGNSA. CDR3 in amino acids: CASSLHSPRTEAFF. The CDR3 DNA reads as TGTGCCAGCAGCTTACATTCGCCCCGGACTGAAGCTTTCTTT.

Only a few counts were recorded for this clone. The chain combines TRBV19 with TRBJ2-2; 8 nucleotides line up with TRBD1. The J segment lost 8 bases and the V segment lost 2 bases, leaving 4 bases of the junction unmatched. CDR3 length equals 14 residues. Germline loops: CDR1 LNHDA, CDR2 SQIVND (reference sequence). In DNA form, the CDR3 reads TGTGCCAGTAGTATACAGGGGGCCGGGGGGGAGCTGTTTTTT. Translated: CASSIQGAGGELFF.

The chain joins TRBV30 to TRBJ1-4; TRBD1 agrees at 9 bases. V lost 1 base and J lost 8; bases outside the gene matches: 8. There are 15 residues in the CDR3. Germline CDR1 and CDR2: GTSNPN and SVGIG (reference sequence). This chain's CDR3 is CAWSEGTGPMEKLFF. In DNA, the CDR3 is TGTGCCTGGAGTGAAGGGACAGGGCCCATGGAAAAACTGTTTTTT.

V is TRBV6-2 or TRBV6-3 and J is TRBJ2-5; perhaps TRBD1 as D (6 bases). The CDR3 is 13 amino acids. Germline CDR1 MNHEY, CDR2 SVGEGT. V was pared by 6 bases and J by 1 base, with 9 bases between. CDR3 coding DNA: TGTGCCAGCAGCGGGACACCCCAAGAGACCCAGTACTTC. This gives the protein CASSGTPQETQYF.

This clone was picked up a small number of times. The rearrangement links TRBV5-6 to TRBJ1-5, with TRBD1 matching over 10 bases. CDR1 is SGHDT and CDR2 is YYEEEE in the germline V gene. The V gene end was trimmed by 4 bases and the J gene end by 1 base; junction bases not matched to a gene: 11. The length of the CDR3 is 18 residues. CDR3 region: CASSQRTGGSLSNQPQHF. The CDR3 DNA reads as TGTGCCAGCAGCCAAAGGACAGGGGGAAGCCTGAGCAATCAGCCCCAGCATTTT.

The chain carries TRBV6-6 and TRBJ2-7; 7 nucleotides align to TRBD2. The germline gives CDR1 MNHNY, CDR2 SVGAGI (reference sequence). J lost 8 bases, V lost 5 bases, and 9 bases had no gene match. The CDR3 length is 13 residues. The CDR3 nucleotides read TGTGCCAGCAGTCCCGGACTAGACGGGAAGCAGTACTTC. Its translation is CASSPGLDGKQYF.

The J gene is TRBJ1-3, the V gene TRBV29-1, with D possibly TRBD1 on 5 matching bases. The CDR3 spans 13 residues. CDR1 is SQVTM and CDR2 is ANQGSEA in the germline V gene. V was clipped by 7 bases and J by 0 bases, with 10 bases between them. This CDR3 is CSAATVSGNTIYF. The CDR3 DNA reads as TGCAGCGCGGCGACAGTCTCTGGAAACACCATATATTTT.

The V and J genes are TRBV7-2 and TRBJ2-5; TRBD1 matches 7 bases. After removal of 6 bases from V and 5 bases from J, the junction contained 6 bases not matched to a gene. This CDR3 has 13 residues. CDR1 SGHTA and CDR2 FQGNSA come from the germline V gene. The CDR3: CASSGQVGETQYF. CDR3 nucleotides: TGTGCCAGCAGTGGACAGGTCGGGGAGACCCAGTACTTC.

There are many counts of this clone. The rearrangement uses TRBV15 and TRBJ1-1, with TRBD1 matching 9 bases. With V trimmed by 2 bases and J by 8 bases, 3 bases remained unmatched. The germline V gene has CDR1 LNHNV and CDR2 YYDKDF (reference sequence). The CDR3 spans 13 residues. In DNA form, the CDR3 reads TGTGCCACCAGCAGAACAGGGACAGGGGAAGCTTTCTTT. Translated: CATSRTGTGEAFF.